This T cell receptor (beta chain) was sequenced during a study of shared T cell receptors in the human thymus. The repertoire was sequenced with immunoSEQ multiplex PCR; TCRdb's copy has only in-frame clones and lacks some. Of about 500,000 clones listed, 70% to 80% are singletons. The germline CDR1 and CDR2 sequences are MGHDK and SYGVNS. V was shortened by 6 bases and J by 1 base, with 10 bases between the two germline ends. The CDR3 has 13 amino acids. These records were also assigned to another study, of human thymus T cells. From that report: The thymus tissue came from resections taken during corrective heart surgery. Related research described strongly overlapping thymic repertoires in unrelated people.

Source material: thymocytes. The TCR sequence derives from a boy in the first two years of life with a congenital heart defect. The rearrangement links TRBV25-1 to TRBJ2-7, with D possibly TRBD1 on 5 matching bases. The CDR3 DNA reads as TGTGCCAGCAGGCGACAGAGTTCCTACGAGCAGTACTTC. Translation gives CASRRQSSYEQYF.